This T cell receptor beta chain comes out of a study of PD-1 blockade in classical Hodgkin lymphoma. Relapse after autologous stem cell transplantation occurred in every patient, and brentuximab vedotin exposure varied. When best responses were assessed, they were complete response, partial response or progressive disease. Germline CDR1 reads GTSNPN; CDR2 reads SVGIG (reference sequence). The CDR3 is 12 residues long. The germline V and J ends were trimmed by 0 bases and 4 bases, with 4 bases remaining between them. The repertoire was sequenced with immunoSEQ multiplex PCR; TCRdb's copy has only in-frame clones and lacks some. In the table there are roughly 61,000 clones, 75% to 90% of which are singletons. On this clone: As yet, its antigen is unknown.

Study observations and caveats: It was reported that newly diagnosed patients had less baseline TCR diversity than healthy donors. Those patients who began receiving nivolumab less than 1 year after ASCT had lower diversity, and they were excluded. There remain no defined causes for the repertoire differences, which possibly reflect disease activity or prior therapy.

The specimen comprised peripheral blood mononuclear cells (PBMCs), sampled at baseline. This receptor was taken from a human donor with classical Hodgkin lymphoma. This chain joins TRBV30 and TRBJ1-5; no clear D. CDR3 sequence reads: CAWSVGNQPQHF. CDR3 DNA: TGTGCCTGGAGTGTGGGGAATCAGCCCCAGCATTTT.